Below, one T cell receptor beta chain is given with its context. The antigen remains undetermined. This record belongs to a study of T-cell reconstitution after alpha-beta-depleted transplantation in children. This CDR3 region has 13 residues. Between the trimmed V and J ends, which lost 4 bases and 3 bases, there was a span of 11 bases. Germline V gene sequence: CDR1 SGHRS, CDR2 YFSETQ. Notes on the study in general: T-cell numbers and diversity, one year after transplant, stemmed largely from T cells that were newly produced.

The TCRbeta library was prepared with unique molecular identifiers. TCRdb independently ran MiXCR on the PCR reads; one entry per CDR3 protein. The top ten clones hold 4% to 5.5% of a sample with approximately 270,000 distinct CDR3 sequences, roughly a quarter of them seen once. The source of this sequence is a female patient aged 2-10 years who had a stem cell transplant for congenital amegakaryocytic thrombocytopenia, so the T cells may come from the graft donor. The sample here was PBMCs, mostly from graft donor cells, taken 360 days after TCRalphabeta/CD19-depleted stem cell transplant. The chain links TRBV5-1 to TRBJ2-7; TRBD2 might be the D (5 bases). This CDR3 reads CASSPHTSYEQYF. CDR3 DNA sequence: TGCGCCAGCAGCCCCCACACTAGCTACGAGCAGTACTTC. The full variable domain, its missing parts supplied by reference TRBV5-1 and TRBJ2-7, is KAGVTQTPRYLIKTRGQQVTLSCSPISGHRSVSWYQQTPGQGLQFLFEYFSETQRNKGNFPGRFSGRQFSNSRSEMNVSTLELGDSALYLCASSPHTSYEQYFGPGTRLTVT.